This T cell receptor beta chain was captured by sequencing in a study of blood T cell repertoires in COVID-19. Assay: immunoSEQ multiplex PCR; the TCRdb copy retains only in-frame clones and omits some. The table lists about 100,000 clones, roughly 80% of them singletons, with roughly 16% in the top ten. Per the germline V gene, CDR1 is KGHDR and CDR2 is SFDVKD. V shed 4 bases and J 3 bases; nucleotides not matched to a gene: 5. This CDR3 spans 15 amino acids. Sequencing was carried out using peripheral blood. The V and J genes are TRBV24-1 and TRBJ2-3, with 8 bases that match TRBD1. This clonotype was sampled from a human donor in a cohort sampled during active COVID-19. The CDR3 loop is CATSETDRATDTQYF. DNA of the CDR3: TGTGCCACCAGTGAAACGGACAGGGCTACAGATACGCAGTATTTT.